These 27 T cell receptor beta chains originate from one sample sequenced in a study of human T cells and chemical hapten exposure. Time point indicated: patch test 2, 6 weeks after DPC sensitization. Stated treatment: therapeutic diphenylcyclopropenone sensitization with weekly scalp DPC. TCRdb called the RACE reads again in MiXCR, with one record for every CDR3 protein. This table has approximately 28,000 distinct CDR3 sequences, around 10% appearing once. The sample consisted of whole blood, taken in connection with sensitization to the hapten diphenylcyclopropenone (DPC). The receptors come from a man under 40 with alopecia areata. Some clones in this sample may be carry-over from other donors' samples.

This clonotype was found many times. Mismatch with germline at one junction end may stem from a read error. V and J are TRBV12-3 or TRBV12-4 and TRBJ1-2; D is unclear. This CDR3 spans 12 amino acids. The CDR3 DNA reads TGTGCCAGCAGGTTAGGCTTCTATGGCTACACCTTC. Translated, it gives CASRLGFYGYTF.

This clonotype was counted at least ten times. The chain employs TRBV7-6 and TRBJ2-5, with D perhaps TRBD2 (7 bases). CDR1 and CDR2 (germline): SGHVS, FNYEAQ. The V end lost 5 bases, the J end lost 5 bases, and 18 bases lay between the germline ends. This CDR3 has 15 amino acids. CDR3 bases: TGTGCCAGCAGCCCAAAGGGGGGGCTTGGTGAGACCCAGTACTTC. Translating gives CASSPKGGLGETQYF.

The chain joins TRBV7-9 to TRBJ1-1; D not certain. This CDR3 is built from 13 residues. Germline V gene lookup returns CDR1 SEHNR and CDR2 FQNEAQ (reference sequence). Trimming left V 6 bases short and J 4 bases short, with 12 bases between. CDR3 nucleotide sequence: TGTGCCAGCAGTCCCGGAGGAGGCACTGAAGCTTTCTTT. It yields the protein CASSPGGGTEAFF.

This clonotype was detected only a few times. The rearrangement joins TRBV7-9 to TRBJ2-3; D is perhaps TRBD1 or TRBD2 (5 bases each). The germline V and J ends were trimmed by 3 bases and 4 bases, with 11 bases remaining between them. CDR1 and CDR2 from the germline V gene are SEHNR and FQNEAQ (reference sequence). CDR3 length: 14 residues. Here the CDR3 DNA reads TGTGCCAGCAGCTTTAGGGGAGCCCCAGATACGCAGTATTTT. Translated: CASSFRGAPDTQYF.

This clonotype has a count of ten or more. The V call is TRBV12-3 or TRBV12-4, the J call TRBJ2-3; 11 nucleotides line up with TRBD2. The CDR3 is made up of 15 amino acids. Trimming removed 5 bases from V and 5 bases from J; junction bases left unmatched: 6. The DNA for the CDR3 is TGTGCCAGCAGTCGTAGCGGGGGGGCCGGAGATACGCAGTATTTT. As protein: CASSRSGGAGDTQYF.

This clonotype was found a few times. This chain links TRBV2 with TRBJ2-3; D possibly corresponds to TRBD1 (6 bases). The ends were cut back, 6 bases at V and 5 bases at J, with 9 bases in the middle. This CDR3 region has 12 residues. Per germline, CDR1 SNHLY and CDR2 FYNNEI. CDR3 in amino acids: CASSAGVDTQYF. As DNA, the CDR3 is TGTGCCAGCAGCGCAGGGGTAGATACGCAGTATTTT.

This clonotype is a singleton in its sample. This chain joins TRBV19 and TRBJ2-2, with D possibly TRBD2 on 6 matching bases. Germline V gene data show CDR1 as LNHDA and CDR2 as SQIVND (reference sequence). Trimming left V 1 base short and J 9 bases short, with 15 bases between. The CDR3 is made up of 15 amino acids. The CDR3 here is CASSIAGVKTRELFF. The DNA of the CDR3 is TGTGCCAGTAGTATAGCGGGAGTGAAGACCCGGGAGCTGTTTTTT.

This clonotype has at least ten counts. This sequence joins TRBV2 and TRBJ1-1; TRBD1 aligns across 9 bases. Losses at the gene ends were 1 base for V and 11 bases for J; bases not matched to a gene: 2. The CDR3 spans 12 residues. Per the germline V gene, CDR1 is SNHLY and CDR2 is FYNNEI. DNA for the CDR3: TGTGCCAGCAGTGAAGACGGGACAGGGGCTTTCTTT. Translating it yields CASSEDGTGAFF.

The chain has TRBV7-8 and TRBJ2-7, with 8 bases that match TRBD2. With V trimmed by 1 base and J by 2 bases, 7 bases remained unmatched. Germline V gene lookup returns CDR1 SGHVS and CDR2 FQNEAQ. CDR3 size: 16 residues. The CDR3 DNA sequence: TGTGCCAGCAGCTTAGAGGACACTAGCGGCACCTACGAGCAGTACTTC. Residues: CASSLEDTSGTYEQYF.

At least ten counts were recorded for this clonotype. The gene calls are TRBV12-3 or TRBV12-4 and TRBJ2-3, with 10 bases lining up with TRBD2. CDR3 length equals 16 residues. Trimming cost V 2 bases and J 5 bases; bases outside gene matches: 7. The CDR3 region is CASSLRSGGAGDTQYF. CDR3 bases: TGTGCCAGCAGTTTACGAAGCGGGGGGGCCGGAGATACGCAGTATTTT.

This clonotype was observed at least ten times. CDR3 coding DNA: TGCGCCAGCAGCTTGGTCTACAGGGATCCCTCCTATAATTCACCCCTCCACTTT. It yields the protein CASSLVYRDPSYNSPLHF. The chain employs TRBV5-1 and TRBJ1-6; tentatively, D is TRBD1 (6 bases). There are 18 residues in the CDR3. Germline V gives CDR1 SGHRS, CDR2 YFSETQ. Trimming left V 0 bases short and J 0 bases short, with 13 bases between.

This clonotype counts as medium-sized. The CDR3 nucleotides are TGTGCCAGCAGTTTGAGGGACCGAAGCAATCAGCCCCAGCATTTT. It codes for CASSLRDRSNQPQHF. This chain connects TRBV12-3 or TRBV12-4 to TRBJ1-5, with D possibly matching TRBD1 (5 bases). Trimming removed 3 bases at V and 1 base at J, with 10 bases between. This CDR3 spans 15 amino acids.

This clonotype was seen repeatedly, ten times or more. V usage is TRBV4-1 and J usage is TRBJ1-1; no reliable D call. The CDR3 is 13 amino acids. CDR1 MGHRA and CDR2 YSYEKL come from the germline V gene. With 1 base removed from V and 5 bases from J, the gap between germline ends came to 8 bases. The CDR3 here is CASSQGSGTEAFF. The CDR3 DNA reads TGCGCCAGCAGCCAAGGCAGTGGTACTGAAGCTTTCTTT.

In this sample, this clonotype turned up once. A much larger clone differs by one base, so this may be a read error. This chain connects TRBV7-8 to TRBJ1-4, with D possibly matching TRBD1 (6 bases). This CDR3 is built from 14 residues. Germline V gene data show CDR1 as SGHVS and CDR2 as FQNEAQ. CDR3: CASSPSRTAEKLSF. The DNA of the CDR3 is TGTGCCAGCAGCCCATCCCGGACAGCCGAAAAACTGTCTTTT.

This clonotype was observed at least ten times. This chain links TRBV18 with TRBJ2-3; 8 bases agree with TRBD2. The V and J ends lost 0 bases and 1 base, in that order; junction bases with no gene match: 3. This CDR3 comprises 16 residues. From germline, CDR1 is KGHSH and CDR2 LQKENI. The CDR3 region is CASSPPAGGGTDTQYF. The CDR3 bases are TGTGCCAGCTCACCACCGGCGGGGGGTGGCACAGATACGCAGTATTTT.

Ten or more counts support this clonotype. The rearrangement joins TRBV6-6 to TRBJ1-2; tentatively, D is TRBD1 (5 bases). V dropped 5 bases and J dropped 7 bases, with 8 bases sitting between them. This CDR3 contains 11 residues. Germline CDR1 reads MNHNY; CDR2 reads SVGAGI (reference sequence). The CDR3 reads CASSPDSGYTF. CDR3 sequence (DNA): TGTGCCAGCAGTCCCGACAGTGGCTACACCTTC.

In its sample, this clonotype was seen many times. The rearrangement uses TRBV6-5 and TRBJ1-2; D uncertain. This CDR3 has 12 amino acids. Germline CDR1 and CDR2: MNHEY and SVGAGI. The V end was cut by 6 bases, the J end by 4 bases, with 9 bases between. CDR3 nucleotide sequence: TGTGCCAGCAGCCTACGTGGCTATGGCTACACCTTC. Amino acids: CASSLRGYGYTF.

This clonotype was detected ten times or more. The chain couples TRBV7-6 to TRBJ1-4; the match to TRBD1 covers 8 bases. V gave up 5 bases and J gave up 6 bases; unmatched junction bases: 5. The CDR3 has 14 amino acids. Germline V gene lookup returns CDR1 SGHVS and CDR2 FNYEAQ. CDR3 residues: CASSTGQGDEKLFF. CDR3 sequence (DNA): TGTGCCAGCAGCACCGGACAGGGAGATGAAAAACTGTTTTTT.

This chain joins TRBV10-3 and TRBJ2-3; 8 nucleotides align to TRBD1. CDR1 and CDR2 (germline): ENHRY, SYGVKD. The CDR3 covers 14 residues. The junction had 8 bases not matched to a gene; V was cut back by 8 bases and J by 4 bases. For the CDR3, the DNA is TGTGCCATCGCAGGACAGGGAGTCTCAGATACGCAGTATTTT. Its protein product is CAIAGQGVSDTQYF.

The sample holds many counts of this clonotype. The rearrangement links TRBV7-2 to TRBJ2-5, with unresolved D. The CDR3 consists of 14 residues. The germline V gene has CDR1 SGHTA and CDR2 FQGNSA. The V and J ends lost 1 base and 1 base respectively, with 7 bases between them. In DNA, the CDR3 is TGTGCCAGCAGCTTAGAAGAGCTCCAAGAGACCCAGTACTTC. Encoded protein: CASSLEELQETQYF.

This clonotype was observed a handful of times. The chain joins TRBV19 to TRBJ2-5; D is unresolved. This CDR3 region has 14 residues. CDR1 is LNHDA and CDR2 is SQIVND in the germline V gene (reference sequence). V lost 5 bases and J lost 1, with 11 bases in between. CDR3 nucleotide sequence: TGTGCCAGTAGTGAGACGGTAGTCCAAGAGACCCAGTACTTC. Translated, it gives CASSETVVQETQYF.

This clonotype occurred a few times. The rearrangement uses TRBV29-1 and TRBJ2-5, with D perhaps being TRBD1 or TRBD2 (6 bases each). V shed 6 bases and J shed 0 bases, with 11 bases lying between them. Germline CDR1 is SQVTM and CDR2 is ANQGSEA. The CDR3 sequence is 13 residues long. The CDR3 region is CSVGGRYQETQYF. DNA for the CDR3: TGCAGCGTAGGGGGGCGCTACCAAGAGACCCAGTACTTC.

V usage is TRBV18 and J usage is TRBJ1-1; D is ambiguous. In germline, CDR1 is KGHSH, CDR2 LQKENI. V shed 3 bases and J shed 0 bases, with 11 bases lying between them. This CDR3 spans 15 amino acids. The CDR3 region is CASSPGDLMNTEAFF. In DNA form, the CDR3 reads TGTGCCAGCTCACCTGGCGACTTGATGAACACTGAAGCTTTCTTT.

This clonotype has a count of ten or more. The chain combines TRBV29-1 with TRBJ2-7; the D gene could be TRBD1 or TRBD2 (5 bases each). Trimming stripped 6 bases from V and 4 bases from J, with 10 bases between. This CDR3 region has 11 residues. Germline V gene sequence: CDR1 SQVTM, CDR2 ANQGSEA. CDR3: CSVGTDYEQYF. For the CDR3, the DNA is TGCAGCGTGGGGACGGATTACGAGCAGTACTTC.

At least ten counts were recorded for this clonotype. This chain uses TRBV29-1 with TRBJ1-2; 10 bases line up with TRBD1. Germline V gene sequence: CDR1 SQVTM, CDR2 ANQGSEA. V was clipped by 6 bases and J by 3 bases; unmatched bases: 1. The CDR3 consists of 12 residues. Written as DNA, the CDR3 is TGCAGCGTGGGGACAGGGGACTATGGCTACACCTTC. Its protein is CSVGTGDYGYTF.

This clonotype was observed many times. The chain carries TRBV29-1 and TRBJ2-5, with no clear D. V lost 5 bases to trimming and J lost 0 bases, with 13 bases between them. The CDR3 runs to 14 residues. Germline CDR1 reads SQVTM; CDR2 reads ANQGSEA. In DNA form, the CDR3 reads TGCAGCGTTCGGGCAGGCGAGGACCAAGAGACCCAGTACTTC. Its protein product is CSVRAGEDQETQYF.

The chain joins TRBV7-2 to TRBJ1-2, with D tentatively TRBD1 (6 bases). Trimming stripped 5 bases from V and 5 bases from J, with 12 bases between. Germline lookup yields CDR1 SGHTA and CDR2 FQGNSA. The CDR3 spans 13 residues. CDR3 loop: CASSPQTGYGYTF. CDR3 bases: TGTGCCAGCAGCCCACAAACAGGGTATGGCTACACCTTC.